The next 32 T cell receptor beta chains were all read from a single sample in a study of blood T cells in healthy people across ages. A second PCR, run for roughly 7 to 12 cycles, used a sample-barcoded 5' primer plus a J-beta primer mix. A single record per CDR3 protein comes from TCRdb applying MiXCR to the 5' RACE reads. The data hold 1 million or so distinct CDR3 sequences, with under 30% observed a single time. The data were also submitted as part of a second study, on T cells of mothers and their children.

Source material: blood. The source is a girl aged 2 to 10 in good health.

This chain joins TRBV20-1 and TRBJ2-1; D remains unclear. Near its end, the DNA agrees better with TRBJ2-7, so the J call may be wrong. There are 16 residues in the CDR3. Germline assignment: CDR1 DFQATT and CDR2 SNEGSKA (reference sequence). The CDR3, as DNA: TGCAGTGCTAGTAAGGGTGGTCGGCTAGGTCAGTCCGAGCAGTACTTC. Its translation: CSASKGGRLGQSEQYF.

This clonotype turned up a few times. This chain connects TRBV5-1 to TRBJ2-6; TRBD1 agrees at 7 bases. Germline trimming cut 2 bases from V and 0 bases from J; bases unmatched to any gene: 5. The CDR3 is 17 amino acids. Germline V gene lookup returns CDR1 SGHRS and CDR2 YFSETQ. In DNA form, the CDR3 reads TGCGCCAGCAGCTTTGTACAGGGGCTCTCTGGGGCCAACGTCCTGACTTTC. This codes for CASSFVQGLSGANVLTF.

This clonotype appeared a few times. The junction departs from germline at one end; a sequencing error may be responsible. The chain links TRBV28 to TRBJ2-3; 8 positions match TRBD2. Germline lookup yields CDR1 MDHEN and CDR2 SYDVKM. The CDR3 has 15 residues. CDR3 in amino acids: CASSSGLARADSQYF. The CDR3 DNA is TGTGCCAGCAGTTCCGGACTAGCTCGGGCAGATTCGCAGTATTTT. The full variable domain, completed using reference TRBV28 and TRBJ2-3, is DVKVTQSSRYLVKRTGEKVFLECVQDMDHENMFWYRQDPGLGLRLIYFSYDVKMKEKGDIPEGYSVSREKKERFSLILESASTNQTSMYLCASSSGLARADSQYFGPGTRLTVL.

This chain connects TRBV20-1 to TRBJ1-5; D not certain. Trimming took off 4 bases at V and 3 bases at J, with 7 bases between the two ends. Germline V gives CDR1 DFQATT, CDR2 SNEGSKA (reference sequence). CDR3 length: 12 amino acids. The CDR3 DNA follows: TGCAGTGCTACAAGGGCCAATCAGCCCCAGCATTTT. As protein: CSATRANQPQHF.

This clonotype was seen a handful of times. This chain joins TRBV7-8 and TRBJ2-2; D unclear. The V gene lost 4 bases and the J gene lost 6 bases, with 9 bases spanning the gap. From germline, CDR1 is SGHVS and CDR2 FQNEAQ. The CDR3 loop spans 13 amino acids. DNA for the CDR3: TGTGCCAGCAGCTCGGATCTTCCCGGGGAGCTGTTTTTT. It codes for CASSSDLPGELFF.

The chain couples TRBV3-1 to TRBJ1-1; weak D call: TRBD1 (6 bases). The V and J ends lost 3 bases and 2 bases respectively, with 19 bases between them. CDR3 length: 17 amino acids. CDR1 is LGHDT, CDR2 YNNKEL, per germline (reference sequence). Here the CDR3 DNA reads TGTGCCAGCAGCCATAGTACCTCGGGGACACCTAACACTGAAGCTTTCTTT. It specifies CASSHSTSGTPNTEAFF.

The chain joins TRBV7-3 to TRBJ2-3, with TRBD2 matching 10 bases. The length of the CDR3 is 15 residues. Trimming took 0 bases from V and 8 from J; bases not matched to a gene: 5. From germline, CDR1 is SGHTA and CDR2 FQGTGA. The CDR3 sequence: CASSLTSGRTGTQYF. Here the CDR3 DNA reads TGTGCCAGCAGCTTAACTAGCGGGAGGACGGGTACGCAGTATTTT.

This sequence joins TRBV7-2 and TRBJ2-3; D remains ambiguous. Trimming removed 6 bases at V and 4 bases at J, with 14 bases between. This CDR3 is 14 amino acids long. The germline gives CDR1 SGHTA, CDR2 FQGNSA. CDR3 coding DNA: TGTGCCAGCAGGCCACCTGACTCCGCAGATACGCAGTATTTT. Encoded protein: CASRPPDSADTQYF.

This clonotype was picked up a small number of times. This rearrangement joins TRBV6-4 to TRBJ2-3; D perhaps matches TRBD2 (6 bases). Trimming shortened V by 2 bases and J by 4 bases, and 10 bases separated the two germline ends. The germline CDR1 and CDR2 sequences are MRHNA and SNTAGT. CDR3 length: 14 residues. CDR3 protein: CASSDGLFPDTQYF. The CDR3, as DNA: TGTGCCAGCAGTGACGGACTATTCCCAGATACGCAGTATTTT.

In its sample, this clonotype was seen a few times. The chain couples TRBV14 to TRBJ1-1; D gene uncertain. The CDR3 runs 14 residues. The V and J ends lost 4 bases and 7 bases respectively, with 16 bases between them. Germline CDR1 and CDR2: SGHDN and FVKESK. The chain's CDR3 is CASSLKGPGHEAFF. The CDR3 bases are TGTGCCAGCAGCCTCAAAGGACCAGGTCATGAAGCTTTCTTT.

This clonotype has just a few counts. CDR3: CASSPRDRANYGYTF. The CDR3 nucleotides read TGTGCCAGCAGCCCCCGGGACAGGGCTAACTATGGCTACACCTTC. The chain couples TRBV7-9 to TRBJ1-2; 9 nucleotides line up with TRBD1. The germline V gene encodes CDR1 SEHNR and CDR2 FQNEAQ (reference sequence). The CDR3 sequence is 15 residues long. Unmatched junction bases numbered 4, after V lost 5 bases and J lost 0 bases.

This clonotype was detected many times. CDR3 nucleotide sequence: TGTGCCAGCAGCTTAGAGCGGAACGAGCAGTACTTC. Amino acids: CASSLERNEQYF. The chain carries TRBV11-2 and TRBJ2-7; D ambiguous. Germline loops: CDR1 SGHAT, CDR2 FQNNGV. CDR3 length equals 12 residues. The V end was cut by 0 bases, the J end by 5 bases, with 5 bases between.

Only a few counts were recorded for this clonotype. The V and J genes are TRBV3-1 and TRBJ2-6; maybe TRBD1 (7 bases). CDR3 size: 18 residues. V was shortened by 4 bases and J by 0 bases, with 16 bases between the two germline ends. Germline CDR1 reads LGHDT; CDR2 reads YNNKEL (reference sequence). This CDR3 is CASSLNPGGHSGANVLTF. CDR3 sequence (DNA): TGTGCCAGCAGCCTTAACCCAGGGGGGCACTCTGGGGCCAACGTCCTGACTTTC.

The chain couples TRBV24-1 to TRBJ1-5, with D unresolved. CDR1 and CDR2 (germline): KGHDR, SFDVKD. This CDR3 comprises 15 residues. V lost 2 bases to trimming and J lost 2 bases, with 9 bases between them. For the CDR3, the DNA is TGTGCCACCAGTGATTCCCGCGGGGGCAATCAGCCCCAGCATTTT. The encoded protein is CATSDSRGGNQPQHF.

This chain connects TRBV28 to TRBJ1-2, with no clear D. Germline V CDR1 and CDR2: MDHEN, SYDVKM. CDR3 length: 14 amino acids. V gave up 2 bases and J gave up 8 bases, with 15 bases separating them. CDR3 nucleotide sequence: TGTGCCAGCAGTTTACCCAGGCTCGAGAGGGGCTACACCTTC. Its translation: CASSLPRLERGYTF.

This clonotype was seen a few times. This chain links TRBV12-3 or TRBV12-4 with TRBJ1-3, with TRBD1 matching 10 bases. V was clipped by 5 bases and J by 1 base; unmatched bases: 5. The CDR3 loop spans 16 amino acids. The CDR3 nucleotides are TGTGCCAGCAGTCGGGACAGGGGCGAATCTGGAAACACCATATATTTT. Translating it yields CASSRDRGESGNTIYF.

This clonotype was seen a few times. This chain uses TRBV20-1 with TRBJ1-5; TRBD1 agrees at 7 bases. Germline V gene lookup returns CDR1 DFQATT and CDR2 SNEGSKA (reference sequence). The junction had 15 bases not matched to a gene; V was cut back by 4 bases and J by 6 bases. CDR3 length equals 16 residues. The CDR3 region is CSATSNTGARGQPQHF. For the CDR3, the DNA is TGCAGTGCTACGAGCAATACAGGGGCTCGGGGTCAGCCCCAGCATTTT.

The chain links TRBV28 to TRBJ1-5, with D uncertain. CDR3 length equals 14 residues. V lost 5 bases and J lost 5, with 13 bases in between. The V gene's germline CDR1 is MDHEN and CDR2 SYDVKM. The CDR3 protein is CASSATLRDQPQHF. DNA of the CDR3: TGTGCCAGCAGTGCGACTTTAAGGGATCAGCCCCAGCATTTT. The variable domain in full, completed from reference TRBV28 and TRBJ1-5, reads DVKVTQSSRYLVKRTGEKVFLECVQDMDHENMFWYRQDPGLGLRLIYFSYDVKMKEKGDIPEGYSVSREKKERFSLILESASTNQTSMYLCASSATLRDQPQHFGDGTRLSIL.

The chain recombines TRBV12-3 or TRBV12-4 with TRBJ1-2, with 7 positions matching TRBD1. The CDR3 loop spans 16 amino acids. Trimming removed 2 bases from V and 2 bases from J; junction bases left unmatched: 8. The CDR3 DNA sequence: TGTGCCAGCAGTTTACCCGAGGGGGCGCTGAACTATGGCTACACCTTC. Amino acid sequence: CASSLPEGALNYGYTF.

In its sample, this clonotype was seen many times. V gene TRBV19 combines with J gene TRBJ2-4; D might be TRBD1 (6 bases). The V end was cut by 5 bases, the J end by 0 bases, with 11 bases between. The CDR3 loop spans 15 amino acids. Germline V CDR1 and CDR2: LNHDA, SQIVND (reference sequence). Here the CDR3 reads CASSFDRLAKNIQYF. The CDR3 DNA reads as TGTGCCAGTAGTTTCGACAGGCTAGCCAAAAACATTCAGTACTTC.

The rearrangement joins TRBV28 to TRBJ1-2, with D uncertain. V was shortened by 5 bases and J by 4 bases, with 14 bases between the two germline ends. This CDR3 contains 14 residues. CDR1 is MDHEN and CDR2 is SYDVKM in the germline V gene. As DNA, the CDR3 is TGTGCCAGCAGTCCCCCGGGATCGCCCTATGGCTACACCTTC. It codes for CASSPPGSPYGYTF.

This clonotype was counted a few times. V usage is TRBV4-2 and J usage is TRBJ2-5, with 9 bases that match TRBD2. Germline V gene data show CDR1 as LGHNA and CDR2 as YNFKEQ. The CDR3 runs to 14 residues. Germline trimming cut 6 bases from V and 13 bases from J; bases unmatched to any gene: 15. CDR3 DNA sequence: TGTGCCAGCAGTCCCTTAGCGGGGGACTACGAGCGGTACTTC. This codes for CASSPLAGDYERYF.

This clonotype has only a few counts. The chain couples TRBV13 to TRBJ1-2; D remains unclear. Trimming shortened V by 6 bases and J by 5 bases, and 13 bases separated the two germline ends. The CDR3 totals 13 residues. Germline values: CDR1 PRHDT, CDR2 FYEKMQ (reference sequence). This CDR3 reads CASSSRGPYGYTF. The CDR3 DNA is TGTGCCAGCAGTTCTCGAGGACCTTATGGCTACACCTTC.

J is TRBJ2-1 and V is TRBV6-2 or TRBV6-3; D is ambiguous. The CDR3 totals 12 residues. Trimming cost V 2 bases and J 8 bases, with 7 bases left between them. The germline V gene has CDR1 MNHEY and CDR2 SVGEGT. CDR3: CASSYVVDEQFF. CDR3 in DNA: TGTGCCAGCAGTTACGTTGTGGATGAGCAGTTCTTC.

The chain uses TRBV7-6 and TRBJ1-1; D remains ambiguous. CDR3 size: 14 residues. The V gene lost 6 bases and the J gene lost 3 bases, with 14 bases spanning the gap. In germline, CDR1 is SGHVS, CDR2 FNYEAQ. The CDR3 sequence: CASSRRQSDTEAFF. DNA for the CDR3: TGTGCCAGCAGTCGAAGGCAATCTGACACTGAAGCTTTCTTT. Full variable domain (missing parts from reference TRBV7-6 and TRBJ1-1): GAGVSQSPRYKVTKRGQDVALRCDPISGHVSLYWYRQALGQGPEFLTYFNYEAQQDKSGLPNDRFSAERPEGSISTLTIQRTEQRDSAMYRCASSRRQSDTEAFFGQGTRLTVV.

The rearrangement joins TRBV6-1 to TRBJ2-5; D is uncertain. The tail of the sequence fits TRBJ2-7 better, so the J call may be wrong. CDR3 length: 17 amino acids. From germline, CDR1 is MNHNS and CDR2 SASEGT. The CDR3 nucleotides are TGTGCCAGCAGTGAATTCGGTTGGGTCAACCTCTCCTACGAGCAGTACTTC. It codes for CASSEFGWVNLSYEQYF.

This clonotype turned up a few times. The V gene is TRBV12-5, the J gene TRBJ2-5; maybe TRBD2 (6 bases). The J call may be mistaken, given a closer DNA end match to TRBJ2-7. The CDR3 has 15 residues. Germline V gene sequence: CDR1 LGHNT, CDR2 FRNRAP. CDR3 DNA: TGTGCTAGTGGCTCTATTGGCCACGGGAGCTACGAGCAGTACTTC. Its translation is CASGSIGHGSYEQYF.

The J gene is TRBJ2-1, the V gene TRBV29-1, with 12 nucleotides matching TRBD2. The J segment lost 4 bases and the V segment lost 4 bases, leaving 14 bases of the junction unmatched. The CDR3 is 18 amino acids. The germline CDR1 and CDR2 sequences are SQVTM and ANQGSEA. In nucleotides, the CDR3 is TGCAGCGTTGGTAGTCTAGCGGGAGGGGTGTATGGGTACAATGAGCAGTTCTTC. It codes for CSVGSLAGGVYGYNEQFF.

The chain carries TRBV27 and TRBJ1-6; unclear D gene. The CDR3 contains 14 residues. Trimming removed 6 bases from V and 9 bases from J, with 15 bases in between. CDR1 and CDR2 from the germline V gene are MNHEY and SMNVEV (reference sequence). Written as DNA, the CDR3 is TGTGCCAGCAGGGAAGGTTTCGTCGCTTCACCCCTCCACTTT. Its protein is CASREGFVASPLHF.

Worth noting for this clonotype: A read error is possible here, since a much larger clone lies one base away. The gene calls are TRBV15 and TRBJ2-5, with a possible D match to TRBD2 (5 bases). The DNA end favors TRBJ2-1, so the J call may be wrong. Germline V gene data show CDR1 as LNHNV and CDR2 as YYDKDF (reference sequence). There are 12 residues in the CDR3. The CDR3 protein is CATSREDNEQFF. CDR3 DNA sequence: TGTGCCACCAGCAGGGAGGACAATGAGCAGTTCTTC.

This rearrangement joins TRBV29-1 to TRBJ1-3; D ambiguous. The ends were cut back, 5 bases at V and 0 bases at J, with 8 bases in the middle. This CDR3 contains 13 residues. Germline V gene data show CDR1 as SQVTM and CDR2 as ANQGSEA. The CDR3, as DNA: TGCAGCGTTCGGCGACACTCTGGAAACACCATATATTTT. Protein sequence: CSVRRHSGNTIYF.

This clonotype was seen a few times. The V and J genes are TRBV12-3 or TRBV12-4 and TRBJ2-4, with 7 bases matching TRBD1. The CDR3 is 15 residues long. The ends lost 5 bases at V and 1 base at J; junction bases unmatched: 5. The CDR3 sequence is CASSETGEAKNIQYF. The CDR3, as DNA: TGTGCCAGCAGTGAAACAGGGGAGGCCAAAAACATTCAGTACTTC.